This TCR beta chain emerged from a study of blood T cell repertoires in COVID-19. The authors' processing: Amplification of reference gene primers provided the estimated nucleated cell counts. Assay: immunoSEQ multiplex PCR; the TCRdb copy retains only in-frame clones and omits some. V and J calls and clone size come straight from that table; D and trimming were deduced from the DNA. Among 100,000 to 150,000 clones, 82% were seen once, and the ten largest hold about 4.2%. V lost 4 bases to trimming and J lost 2 bases; unmatched junction nucleotides: 5. This CDR3 spans 14 amino acids. Germline CDR1 is SGHNT and CDR2 is YYREEE (reference sequence).

This receptor was identified in a woman aged 70-85 years with acute or convalescent COVID-19. V is TRBV5-4 and J is TRBJ1-2, with 7 bases matching TRBD1. Sequenced: peripheral blood. CDR3 protein: CASSMGQNNYGYTF. CDR3 in DNA: TGTGCCAGCAGCATGGGACAGAACAACTATGGCTACACCTTC.